These 5 T cell receptor beta chains were all obtained from the same sample, sequenced in a study of blood T cell repertoires in COVID-19 (dated by TCRdb to the early 2020s). Library generation was performed with the immunoSEQ multiplex PCR assay. In its TCRdb copy, this immuneACCESS table keeps in-frame sequences only and misses some clones. Where compared with another copy, unresolved V genes explain less than half of these, and the others have no known cause. Counted in this sample were tens of thousands of clones; less than 95% of them appeared once. Roughly 2.6% of the sample is taken by the ten largest. The specimen sequenced was peripheral blood. Every receptor here comes from a man in his sixties or seventies with acute or convalescent COVID-19.

V and J are TRBV3-1 (or the pseudogene TRBV3-2) and TRBJ2-1; TRBD2 matches at 12 bases. The CDR3 extends over 16 amino acids. Germline loops: CDR1 LGHDT, CDR2 YNNKEL (reference sequence). J was trimmed by 1 base and V by 4 bases; bases with no gene match: 2. The CDR3 protein is CASSPTSGRSYNEQFF. The CDR3 DNA reads as TGTGCCAGCAGCCCTACTAGCGGGAGGTCCTACAATGAGCAGTTCTTC.

The sample holds one count of this clone. The chain has TRBV6-1 and TRBJ2-3; tentatively, D is TRBD2 (5 bases). The CDR3 is 13 residues long. V lost 6 bases, J lost 5 bases, and 12 bases lay in between. Germline CDR1 is MNHNS and CDR2 is SASEGT. CDR3 protein: CASSWSGKDTQYF. The DNA of the CDR3 is TGTGCCAGCAGCTGGTCCGGGAAAGATACGCAGTATTTT.

The chain carries TRBV18 and TRBJ1-2; TRBD1 is a possible D gene (6 bases). Germline V gives CDR1 KGHSH, CDR2 LQKENI. The CDR3 totals 17 residues. V gave up 4 bases and J gave up 2 bases, with 20 bases separating them. CDR3 nucleotide sequence: TGTGCCAGCTCACAACAACTTAGGACAGCTACAAACTATGGCTACACCTTC. It specifies CASSQQLRTATNYGYTF.

The chain carries TRBV30 and TRBJ1-2; a possible D gene is TRBD1 (6 bases). Germline loops: CDR1 GTSNPN, CDR2 SVGIG (reference sequence). Trimming took 2 bases from V and 6 from J, leaving 13 bases between them. This CDR3 region has 13 residues. The CDR3 region is CAWSIVRGDGYTF. For the CDR3, the DNA is TGTGCCTGGAGTATCGTCAGGGGCGATGGCTACACCTTC.

V usage is TRBV18 and J usage is TRBJ2-2; 14 bases line up with TRBD2. CDR3 size: 19 residues. The J segment lost 0 bases and the V segment lost 3 bases, leaving 6 bases of the junction unmatched. CDR1 is KGHSH, CDR2 LQKENI, per germline. In DNA, the CDR3 is TGTGCCAGCTCACCTGCCGGGACTAGCGGGGGCCCGAACACCGGGGAGCTGTTTTTT. Translating it yields CASSPAGTSGGPNTGELFF.